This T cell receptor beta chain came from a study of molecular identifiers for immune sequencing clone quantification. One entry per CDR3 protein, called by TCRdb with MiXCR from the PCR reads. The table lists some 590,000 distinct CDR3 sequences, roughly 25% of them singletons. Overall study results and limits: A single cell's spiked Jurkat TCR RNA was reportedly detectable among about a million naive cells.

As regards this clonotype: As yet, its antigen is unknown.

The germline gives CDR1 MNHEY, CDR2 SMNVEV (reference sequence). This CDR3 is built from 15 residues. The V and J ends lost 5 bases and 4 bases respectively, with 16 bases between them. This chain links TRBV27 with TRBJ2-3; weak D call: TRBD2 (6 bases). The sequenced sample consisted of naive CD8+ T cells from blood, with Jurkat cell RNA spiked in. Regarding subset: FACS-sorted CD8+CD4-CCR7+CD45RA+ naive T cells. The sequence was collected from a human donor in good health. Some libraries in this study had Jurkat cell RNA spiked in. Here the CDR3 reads CASSVSSAGSDTQYF. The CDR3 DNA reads TGTGCCAGCAGTGTCTCTAGCGCGGGCTCAGATACGCAGTATTTT.